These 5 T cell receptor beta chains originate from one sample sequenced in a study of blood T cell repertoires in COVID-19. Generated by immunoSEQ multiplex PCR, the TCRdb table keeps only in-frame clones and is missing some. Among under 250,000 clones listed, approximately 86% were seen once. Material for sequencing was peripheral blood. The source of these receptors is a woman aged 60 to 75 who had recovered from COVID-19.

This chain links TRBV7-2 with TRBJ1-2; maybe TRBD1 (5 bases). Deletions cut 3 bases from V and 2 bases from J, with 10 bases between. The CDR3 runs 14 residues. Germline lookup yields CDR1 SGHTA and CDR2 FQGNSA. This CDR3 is CASSLETENYGYTF. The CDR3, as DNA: TGTGCCAGCAGCTTGGAGACAGAGAACTATGGCTACACCTTC.

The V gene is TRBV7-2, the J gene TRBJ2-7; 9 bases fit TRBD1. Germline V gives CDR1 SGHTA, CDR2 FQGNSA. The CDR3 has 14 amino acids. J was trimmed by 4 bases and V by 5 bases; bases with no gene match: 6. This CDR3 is CASSVNRGPYEQYF. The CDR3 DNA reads TGTGCCAGCAGCGTCAACAGGGGGCCTTACGAGCAGTACTTC.

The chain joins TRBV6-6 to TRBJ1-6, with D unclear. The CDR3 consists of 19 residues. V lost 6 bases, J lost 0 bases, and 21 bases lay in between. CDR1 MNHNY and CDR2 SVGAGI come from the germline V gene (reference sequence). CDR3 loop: CASSSRPGDPHSYNSPLHF. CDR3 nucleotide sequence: TGTGCCAGCAGCTCCCGGCCTGGAGATCCTCACTCCTATAATTCACCCCTCCACTTT.

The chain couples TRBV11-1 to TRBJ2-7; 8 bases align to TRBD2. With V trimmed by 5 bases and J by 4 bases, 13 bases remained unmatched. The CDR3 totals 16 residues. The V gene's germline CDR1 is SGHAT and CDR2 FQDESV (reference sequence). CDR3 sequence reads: CASSLLGGAMAYEQYF. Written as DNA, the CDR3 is TGTGCCAGCAGCCTCCTCGGGGGGGCGATGGCATACGAGCAGTACTTC.

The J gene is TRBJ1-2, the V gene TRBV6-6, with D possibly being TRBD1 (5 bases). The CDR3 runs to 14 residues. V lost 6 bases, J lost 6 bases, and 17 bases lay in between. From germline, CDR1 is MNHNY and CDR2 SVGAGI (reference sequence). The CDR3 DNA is TGTGCCAGCAGCCCCAGGGCGGGGAGGGATGGCTACACCTTC. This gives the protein CASSPRAGRDGYTF.